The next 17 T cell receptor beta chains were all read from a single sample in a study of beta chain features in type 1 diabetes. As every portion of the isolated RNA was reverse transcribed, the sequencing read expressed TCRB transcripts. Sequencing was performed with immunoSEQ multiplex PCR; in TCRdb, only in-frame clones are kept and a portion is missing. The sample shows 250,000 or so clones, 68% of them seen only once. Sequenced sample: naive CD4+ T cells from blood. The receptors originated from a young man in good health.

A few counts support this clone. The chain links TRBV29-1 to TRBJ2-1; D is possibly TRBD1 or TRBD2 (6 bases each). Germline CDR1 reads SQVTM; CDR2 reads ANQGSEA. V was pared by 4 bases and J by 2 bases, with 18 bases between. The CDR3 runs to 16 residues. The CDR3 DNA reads TGCAGCGTTGGGCTCGGGGGCGGACAGCCCTACAATGAGCAGTTCTTC. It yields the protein CSVGLGGGQPYNEQFF.

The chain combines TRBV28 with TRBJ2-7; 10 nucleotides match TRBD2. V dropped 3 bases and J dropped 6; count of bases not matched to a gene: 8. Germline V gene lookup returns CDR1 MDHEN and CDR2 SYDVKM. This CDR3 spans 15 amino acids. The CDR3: CASSFPSSGGLEQYF. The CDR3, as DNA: TGTGCCAGCAGTTTCCCGTCTAGCGGGGGTCTCGAGCAGTACTTC.

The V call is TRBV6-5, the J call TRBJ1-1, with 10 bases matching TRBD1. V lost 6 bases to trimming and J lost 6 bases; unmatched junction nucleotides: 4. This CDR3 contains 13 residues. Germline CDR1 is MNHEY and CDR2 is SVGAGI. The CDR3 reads CASRRQGAAEAFF. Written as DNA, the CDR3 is TGTGCCAGCAGGCGACAGGGGGCAGCTGAAGCTTTCTTT.

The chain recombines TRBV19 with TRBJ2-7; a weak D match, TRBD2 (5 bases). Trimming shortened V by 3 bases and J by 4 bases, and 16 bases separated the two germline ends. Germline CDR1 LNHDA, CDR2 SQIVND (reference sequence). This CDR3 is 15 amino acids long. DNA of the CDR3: TGTGCCAGTAGTATTTCTCGAGGGCAAAGGTACGAGCAGTACTTC. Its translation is CASSISRGQRYEQYF.

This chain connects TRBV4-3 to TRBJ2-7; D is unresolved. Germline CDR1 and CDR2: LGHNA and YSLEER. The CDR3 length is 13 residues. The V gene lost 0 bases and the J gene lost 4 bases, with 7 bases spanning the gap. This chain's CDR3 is CASSQDAGYEQYF. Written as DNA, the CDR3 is TGCGCCAGCAGCCAAGACGCAGGTTACGAGCAGTACTTC.

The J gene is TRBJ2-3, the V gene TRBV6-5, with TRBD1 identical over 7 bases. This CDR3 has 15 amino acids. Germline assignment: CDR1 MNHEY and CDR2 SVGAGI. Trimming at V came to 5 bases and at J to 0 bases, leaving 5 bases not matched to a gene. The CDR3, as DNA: TGTGCCAGCAGTCCAACAGGGGTTAGCACAGATACGCAGTATTTT. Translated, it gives CASSPTGVSTDTQYF.

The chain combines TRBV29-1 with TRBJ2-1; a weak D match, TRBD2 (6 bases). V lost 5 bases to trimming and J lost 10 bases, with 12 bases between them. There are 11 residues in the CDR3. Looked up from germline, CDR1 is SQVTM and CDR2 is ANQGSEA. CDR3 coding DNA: TGCAGCGTTAGGGACTCCGGGGAGCAGTTCTTC. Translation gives CSVRDSGEQFF.

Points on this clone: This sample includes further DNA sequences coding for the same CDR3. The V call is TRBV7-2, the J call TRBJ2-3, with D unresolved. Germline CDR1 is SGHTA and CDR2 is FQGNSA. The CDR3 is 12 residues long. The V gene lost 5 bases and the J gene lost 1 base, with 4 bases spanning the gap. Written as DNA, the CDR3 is TGTGCCAGCAGCCTGCGCACAGATACGCAGTATTTT. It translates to CASSLRTDTQYF.

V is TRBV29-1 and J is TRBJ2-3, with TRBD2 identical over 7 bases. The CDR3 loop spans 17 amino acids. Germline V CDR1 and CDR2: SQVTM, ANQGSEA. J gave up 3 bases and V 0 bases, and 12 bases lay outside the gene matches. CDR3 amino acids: CSVEEVGEGLRTDTQYF. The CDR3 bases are TGCAGCGTTGAAGAGGTCGGGGAGGGCCTGCGGACAGATACGCAGTATTTT.

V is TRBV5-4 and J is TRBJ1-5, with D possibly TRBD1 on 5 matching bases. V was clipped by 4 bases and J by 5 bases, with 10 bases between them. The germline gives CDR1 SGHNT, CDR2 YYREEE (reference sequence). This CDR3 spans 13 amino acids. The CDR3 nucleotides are TGTGCCAGCAGCCCGGGACCCGATCAGCCCCAGCATTTT. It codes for CASSPGPDQPQHF.

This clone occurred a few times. The CDR3 DNA is TGCAGCGTTCGGAATCTGGAATTAAACTATGGCTACACCTTC. This codes for CSVRNLELNYGYTF. The chain employs TRBV29-1 and TRBJ1-2; D ambiguous. CDR1 is SQVTM and CDR2 is ANQGSEA in the germline V gene. There are 14 residues in the CDR3. V was clipped by 5 bases and J by 2 bases, with 15 bases between them. Full variable domain (remainder filled in from reference TRBV29-1 and TRBJ1-2): SAVISQKPSRDICQRGTSLTIQCQVDSQVTMMFWYRQQPGQSLTLIATANQGSEATYESGFVIDKFPISRPNLTFSTLTVSNMSPEDSSIYLCSVRNLELNYGYTFGSGTRLTVV.

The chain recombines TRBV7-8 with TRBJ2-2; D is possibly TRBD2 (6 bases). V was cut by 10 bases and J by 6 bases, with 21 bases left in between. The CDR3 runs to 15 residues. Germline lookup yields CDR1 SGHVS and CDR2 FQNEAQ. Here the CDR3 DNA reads TGTGCCACTTCCATCGGGGGACGGGACGCCGGGGAGCTGTTTTTT. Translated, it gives CATSIGGRDAGELFF.

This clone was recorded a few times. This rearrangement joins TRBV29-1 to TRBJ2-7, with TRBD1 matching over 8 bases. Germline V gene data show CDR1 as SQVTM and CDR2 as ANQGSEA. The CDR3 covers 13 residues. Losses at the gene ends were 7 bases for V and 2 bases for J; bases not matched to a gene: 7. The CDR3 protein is CSALDRDTYEQYF. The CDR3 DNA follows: TGCAGCGCCCTGGACAGGGACACCTACGAGCAGTACTTC.

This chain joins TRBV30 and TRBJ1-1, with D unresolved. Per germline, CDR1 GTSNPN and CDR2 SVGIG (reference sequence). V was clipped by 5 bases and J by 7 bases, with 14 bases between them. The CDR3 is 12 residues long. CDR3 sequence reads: CAWSMVVGEAFF. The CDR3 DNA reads TGTGCCTGGTCCATGGTGGTAGGTGAAGCTTTCTTT. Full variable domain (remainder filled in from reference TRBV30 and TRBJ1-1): SQTIHQWPATLVQPVGSPLSLECTVEGTSNPNLYWYRQAAGRGLQLLFYSVGIGQISSEVPQNLSASRPQDRQFILSSKKLLLSDSGFYLCAWSMVVGEAFFGQGTRLTVV.

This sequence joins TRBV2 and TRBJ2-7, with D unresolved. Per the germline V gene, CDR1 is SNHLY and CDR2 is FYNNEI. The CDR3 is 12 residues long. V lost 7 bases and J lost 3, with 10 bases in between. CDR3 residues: CASTRIGYEQYF. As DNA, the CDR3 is TGTGCCAGCACGCGTATAGGCTACGAGCAGTACTTC.

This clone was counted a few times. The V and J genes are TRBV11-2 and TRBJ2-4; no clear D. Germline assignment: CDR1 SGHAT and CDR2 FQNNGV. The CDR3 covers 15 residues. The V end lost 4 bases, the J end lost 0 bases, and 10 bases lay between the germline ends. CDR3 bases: TGTGCCAGCAGCTCGCTGACCGAAGCCAAAAACATTCAGTACTTC. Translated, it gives CASSSLTEAKNIQYF. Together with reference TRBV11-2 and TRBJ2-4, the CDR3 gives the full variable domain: EAGVAQSPRYKIIEKRQSVAFWCNPISGHATLYWYQQILGQGPKLLIQFQNNGVVDDSQLPKDRFSAERLKGVDSTLKIQPAKLEDSAVYLCASSSLTEAKNIQYFGAGTRLSVL.

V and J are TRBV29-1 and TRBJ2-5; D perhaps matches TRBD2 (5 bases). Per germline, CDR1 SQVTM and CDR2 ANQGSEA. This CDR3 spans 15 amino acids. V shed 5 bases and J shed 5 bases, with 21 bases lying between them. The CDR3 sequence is CSVKPPKGGGETQYF. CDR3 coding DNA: TGCAGCGTTAAACCGCCTAAGGGCGGCGGGGAGACCCAGTACTTC.